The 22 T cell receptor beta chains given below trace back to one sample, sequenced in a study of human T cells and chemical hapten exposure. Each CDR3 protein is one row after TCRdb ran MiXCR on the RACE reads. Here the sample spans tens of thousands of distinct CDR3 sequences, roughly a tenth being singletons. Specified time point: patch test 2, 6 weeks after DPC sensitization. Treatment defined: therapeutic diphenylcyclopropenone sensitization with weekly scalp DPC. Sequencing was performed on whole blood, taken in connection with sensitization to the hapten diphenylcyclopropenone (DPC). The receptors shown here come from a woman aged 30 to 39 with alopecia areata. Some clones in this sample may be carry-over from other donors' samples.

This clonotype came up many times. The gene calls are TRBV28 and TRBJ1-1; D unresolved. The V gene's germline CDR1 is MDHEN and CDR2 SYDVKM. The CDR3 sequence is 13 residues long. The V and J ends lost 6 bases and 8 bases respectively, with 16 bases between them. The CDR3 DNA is TGTGCCAGCAGCCTTTATCAAGGGAGGGAAGCTTTCTTT. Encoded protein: CASSLYQGREAFF.

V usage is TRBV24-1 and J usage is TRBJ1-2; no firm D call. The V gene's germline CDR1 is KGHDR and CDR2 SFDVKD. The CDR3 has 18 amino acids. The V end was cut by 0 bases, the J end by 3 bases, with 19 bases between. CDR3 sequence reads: CATSDLDHGFEQYYGYTF. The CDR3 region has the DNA TGTGCCACCAGTGATTTGGATCATGGTTTCGAACAGTACTATGGCTACACCTTC.

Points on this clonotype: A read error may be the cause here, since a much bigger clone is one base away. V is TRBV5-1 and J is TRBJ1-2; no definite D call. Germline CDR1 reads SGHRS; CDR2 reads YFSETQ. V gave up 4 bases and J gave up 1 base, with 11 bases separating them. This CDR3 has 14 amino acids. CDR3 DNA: TGCGCCAGCAGCGGGCCCAACAGTAACTATGGCTACACCTTC. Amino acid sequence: CASSGPNSNYGYTF.

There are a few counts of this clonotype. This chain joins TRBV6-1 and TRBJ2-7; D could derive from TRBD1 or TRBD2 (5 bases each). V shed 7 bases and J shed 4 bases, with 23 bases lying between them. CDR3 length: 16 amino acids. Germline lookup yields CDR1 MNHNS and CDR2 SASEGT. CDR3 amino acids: CASTLNGAASGYEQYF. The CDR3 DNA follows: TGTGCCAGCACACTCAACGGGGCTGCCTCGGGATACGAGCAGTACTTC.

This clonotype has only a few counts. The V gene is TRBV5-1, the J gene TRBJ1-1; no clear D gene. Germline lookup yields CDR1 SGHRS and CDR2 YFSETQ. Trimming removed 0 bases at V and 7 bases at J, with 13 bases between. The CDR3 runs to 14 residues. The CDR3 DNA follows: TGCGCCAGCAGCTTGGCCATGGACGGGGATGAAGCTTTCTTT. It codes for CASSLAMDGDEAFF.

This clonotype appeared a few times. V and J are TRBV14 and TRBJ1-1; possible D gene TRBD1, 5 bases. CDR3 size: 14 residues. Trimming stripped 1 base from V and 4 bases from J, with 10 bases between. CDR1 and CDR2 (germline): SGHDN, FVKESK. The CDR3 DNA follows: TGTGCCAGCAGCCAAGTTTTTGGGGCCACTGAAGCTTTCTTT. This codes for CASSQVFGATEAFF.

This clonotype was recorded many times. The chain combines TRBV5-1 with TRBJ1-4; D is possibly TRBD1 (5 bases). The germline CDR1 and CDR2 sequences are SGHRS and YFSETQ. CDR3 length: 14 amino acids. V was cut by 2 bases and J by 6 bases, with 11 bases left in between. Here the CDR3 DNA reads TGCGCCAGCAGCTTAGGGACTTCTTATGAAAAACTGTTTTTT. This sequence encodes CASSLGTSYEKLFF.

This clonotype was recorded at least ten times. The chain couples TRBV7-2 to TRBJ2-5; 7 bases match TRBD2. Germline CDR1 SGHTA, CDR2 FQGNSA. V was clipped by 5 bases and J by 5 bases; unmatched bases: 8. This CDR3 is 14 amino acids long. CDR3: CASSPWGGRETQYF. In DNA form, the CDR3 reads TGTGCCAGCAGCCCGTGGGGGGGTCGGGAGACCCAGTACTTC. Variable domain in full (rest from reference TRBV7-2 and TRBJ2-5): GAGVSQSPSNKVTEKGKDVELRCDPISGHTALYWYRQSLGQGLEFLIYFQGNSAPDKSGLPSDRFSAERTGGSVSTLTIQRTQQEDSAVYLCASSPWGGRETQYFGPGTRLLVL.

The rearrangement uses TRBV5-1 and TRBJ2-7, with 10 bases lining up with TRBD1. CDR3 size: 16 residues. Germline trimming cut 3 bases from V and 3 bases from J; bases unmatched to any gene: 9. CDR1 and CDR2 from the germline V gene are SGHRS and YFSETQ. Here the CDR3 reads CASSSRPGQGYYEQYF. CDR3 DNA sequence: TGCGCCAGCAGCTCGCGACCGGGACAGGGGTACTACGAGCAGTACTTC. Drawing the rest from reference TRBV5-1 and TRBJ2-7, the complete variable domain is KAGVTQTPRYLIKTRGQQVTLSCSPISGHRSVSWYQQTPGQGLQFLFEYFSETQRNKGNFPGRFSGRQFSNSRSEMNVSTLELGDSALYLCASSSRPGQGYYEQYFGPGTRLTVT.

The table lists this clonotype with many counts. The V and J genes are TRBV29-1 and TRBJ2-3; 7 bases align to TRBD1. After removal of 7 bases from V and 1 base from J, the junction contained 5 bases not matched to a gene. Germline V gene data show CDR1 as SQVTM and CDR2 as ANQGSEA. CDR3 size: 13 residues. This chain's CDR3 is CSGRTGGTDTQYF. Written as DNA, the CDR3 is TGCAGCGGGAGGACAGGAGGCACAGATACGCAGTATTTT.

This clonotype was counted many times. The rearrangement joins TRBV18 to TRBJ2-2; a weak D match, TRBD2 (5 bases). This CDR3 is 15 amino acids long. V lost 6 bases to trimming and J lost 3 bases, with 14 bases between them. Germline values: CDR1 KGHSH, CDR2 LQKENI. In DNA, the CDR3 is TGTGCCAGCTCGCTTAAAGAGGGAGACACCGGGGAGCTGTTTTTT. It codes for CASSLKEGDTGELFF. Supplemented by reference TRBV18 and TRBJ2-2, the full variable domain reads NAGVMQNPRHLVRRRGQEARLRCSPMKGHSHVYWYRQLPEEGLKFMVYLQKENIIDESGMPKERFSAEFPKEGPSILRIQQVVRGDSAAYFCASSLKEGDTGELFFGEGSRLTVL.

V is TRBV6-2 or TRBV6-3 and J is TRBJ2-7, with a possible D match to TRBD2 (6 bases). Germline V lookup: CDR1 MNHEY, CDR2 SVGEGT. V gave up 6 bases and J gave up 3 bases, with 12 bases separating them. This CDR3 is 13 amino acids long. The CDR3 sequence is CASSSPGSYEQYF. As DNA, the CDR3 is TGTGCCAGCAGCTCCCCCGGGAGCTACGAGCAGTACTTC.

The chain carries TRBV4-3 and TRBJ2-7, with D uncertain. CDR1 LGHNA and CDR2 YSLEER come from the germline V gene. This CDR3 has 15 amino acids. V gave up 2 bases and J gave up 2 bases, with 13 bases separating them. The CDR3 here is CASSQRLSWTYEQYF. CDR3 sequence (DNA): TGCGCCAGCAGCCAACGTCTTAGCTGGACCTACGAGCAGTACTTC.

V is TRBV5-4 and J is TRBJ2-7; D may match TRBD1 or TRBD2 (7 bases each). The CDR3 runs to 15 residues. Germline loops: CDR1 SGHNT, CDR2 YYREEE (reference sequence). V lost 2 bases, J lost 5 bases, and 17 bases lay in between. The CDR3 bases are TGTGCCAGCAGCTTATCAGGGGGGGGTATCCACGAGCAGTACTTC. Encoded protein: CASSLSGGGIHEQYF.

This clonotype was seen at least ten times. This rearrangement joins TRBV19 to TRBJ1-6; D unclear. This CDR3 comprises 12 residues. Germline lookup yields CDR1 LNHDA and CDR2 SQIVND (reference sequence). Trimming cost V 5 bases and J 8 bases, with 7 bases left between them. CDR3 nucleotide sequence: TGTGCCAGTAGTCTATCAGATTCACCCCTCCACTTT. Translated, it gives CASSLSDSPLHF.

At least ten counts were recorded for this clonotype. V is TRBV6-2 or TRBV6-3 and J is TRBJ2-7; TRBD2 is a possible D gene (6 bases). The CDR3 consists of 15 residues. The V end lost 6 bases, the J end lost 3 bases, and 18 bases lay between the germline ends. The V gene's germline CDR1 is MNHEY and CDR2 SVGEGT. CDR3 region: CASSRLSTSFYEQYF. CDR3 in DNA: TGTGCCAGCAGCCGACTGTCGACTAGTTTCTACGAGCAGTACTTC.

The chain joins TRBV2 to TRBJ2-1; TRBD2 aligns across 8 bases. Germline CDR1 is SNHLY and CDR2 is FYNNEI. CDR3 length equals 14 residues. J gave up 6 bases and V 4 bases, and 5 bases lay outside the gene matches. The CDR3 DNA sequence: TGTGCCAGCAGTGCTGGACTAGCCCCCAATGAGCAGTTCTTC. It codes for CASSAGLAPNEQFF.

CDR3 sequence (DNA): TGTGCCAGCAGTCAGTGGCCTAATCAGCCCCAGCATTTT. It translates to CASSQWPNQPQHF. The V and J genes are TRBV6-5 and TRBJ1-5; D is undetermined. This CDR3 is built from 13 residues. V was trimmed by 5 bases and J by 4 bases, leaving 9 bases between them. Germline V gene data show CDR1 as MNHEY and CDR2 as SVGAGI.

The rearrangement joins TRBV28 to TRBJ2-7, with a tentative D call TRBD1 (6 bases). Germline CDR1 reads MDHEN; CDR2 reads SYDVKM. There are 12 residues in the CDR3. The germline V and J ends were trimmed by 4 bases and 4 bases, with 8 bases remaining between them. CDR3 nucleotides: TGTGCCAGCAGTTCGGACAGTTACGAGCAGTACTTC. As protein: CASSSDSYEQYF.

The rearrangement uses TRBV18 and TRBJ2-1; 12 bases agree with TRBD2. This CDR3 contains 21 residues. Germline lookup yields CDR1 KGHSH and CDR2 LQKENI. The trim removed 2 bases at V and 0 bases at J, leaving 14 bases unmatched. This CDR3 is CASSPRASSSGGVNSYNEQFF. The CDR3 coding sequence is TGTGCCAGCTCACCAAGAGCATCGTCTAGCGGGGGGGTCAACTCCTACAATGAGCAGTTCTTC.

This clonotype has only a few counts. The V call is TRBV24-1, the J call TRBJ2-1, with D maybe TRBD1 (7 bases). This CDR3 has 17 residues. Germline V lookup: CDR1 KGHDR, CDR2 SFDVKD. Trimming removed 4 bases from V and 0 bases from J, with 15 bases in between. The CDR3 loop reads CATSEGGGLSSYNEQFF. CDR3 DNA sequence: TGTGCCACCAGTGAAGGAGGGGGCTTGAGCTCCTACAATGAGCAGTTCTTC.

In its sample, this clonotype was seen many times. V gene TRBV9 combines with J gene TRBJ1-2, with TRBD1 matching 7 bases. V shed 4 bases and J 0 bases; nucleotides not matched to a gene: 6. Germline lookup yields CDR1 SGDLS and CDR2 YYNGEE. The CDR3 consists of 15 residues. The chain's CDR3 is CASSPPQGTNYGYTF. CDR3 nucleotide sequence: TGTGCCAGCAGCCCTCCACAGGGGACTAACTATGGCTACACCTTC. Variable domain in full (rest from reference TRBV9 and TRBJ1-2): DSGVTQTPKHLITATGQRVTLRCSPRSGDLSVYWYQQSLDQGLQFLIQYYNGEERAKGNILERFSAQQFPDLHSELNLSSLELGDSALYFCASSPPQGTNYGYTFGSGTRLTVV.